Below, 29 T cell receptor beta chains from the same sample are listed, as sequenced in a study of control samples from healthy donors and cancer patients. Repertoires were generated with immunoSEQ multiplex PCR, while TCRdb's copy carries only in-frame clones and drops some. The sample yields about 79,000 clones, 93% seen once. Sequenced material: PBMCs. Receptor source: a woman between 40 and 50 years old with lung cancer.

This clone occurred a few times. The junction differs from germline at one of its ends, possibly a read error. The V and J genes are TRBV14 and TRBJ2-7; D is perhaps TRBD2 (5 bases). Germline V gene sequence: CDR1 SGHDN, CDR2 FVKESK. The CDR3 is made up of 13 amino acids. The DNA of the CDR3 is TGTGCCAGCAGACAAGGAGGATGGGACGAGCAGTACTTC. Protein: CASRQGGWDEQYF. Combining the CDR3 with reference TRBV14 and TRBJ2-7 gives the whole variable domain EAGVTQFPSHSVIEKGQTVTLRCDPISGHDNLYWYRRVMGKEIKFLLHFVKESKQDESGMPNNRFLAERTGGTYSTLKVQPAELEDSGVYFCASRQGGWDEQYFGPGTRLTVT.

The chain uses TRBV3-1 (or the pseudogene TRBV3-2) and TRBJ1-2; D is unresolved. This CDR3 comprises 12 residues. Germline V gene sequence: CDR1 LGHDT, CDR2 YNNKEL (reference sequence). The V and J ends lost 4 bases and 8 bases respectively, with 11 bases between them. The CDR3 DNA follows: TGTGCCAGCAGCCCGGCGGGGAGGGGCTACACCTTC. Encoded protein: CASSPAGRGYTF.

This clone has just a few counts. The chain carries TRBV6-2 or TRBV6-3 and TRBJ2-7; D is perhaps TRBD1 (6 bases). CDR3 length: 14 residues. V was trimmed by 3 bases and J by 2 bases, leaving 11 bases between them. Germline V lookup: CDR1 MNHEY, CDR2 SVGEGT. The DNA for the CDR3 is TGTGCCAGCAGTTATCCGACAGGAGCCTACGAGCAGTACTTC. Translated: CASSYPTGAYEQYF.

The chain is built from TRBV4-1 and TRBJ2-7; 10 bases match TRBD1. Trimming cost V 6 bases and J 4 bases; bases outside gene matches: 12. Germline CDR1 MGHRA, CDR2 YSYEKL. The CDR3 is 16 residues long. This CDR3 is CASRNIGTGDRYEQYF. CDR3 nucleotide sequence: TGCGCCAGCAGAAACATCGGGACAGGGGATAGGTACGAGCAGTACTTC.

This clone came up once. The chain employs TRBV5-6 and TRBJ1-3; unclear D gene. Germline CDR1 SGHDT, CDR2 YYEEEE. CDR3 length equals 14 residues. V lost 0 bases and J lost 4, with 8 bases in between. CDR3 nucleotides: TGTGCCAGCAGCTTGGACCAACGGGGAAACACCATATATTTT. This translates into CASSLDQRGNTIYF. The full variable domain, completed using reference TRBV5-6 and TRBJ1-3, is DAGVTQSPTHLIKTRGQQVTLRCSPKSGHDTVSWYQQALGQGPQFIFQYYEEEERQRGNFPDRFSGHQFPNYSSELNVNALLLGDSALYLCASSLDQRGNTIYFGEGSWLTVV.

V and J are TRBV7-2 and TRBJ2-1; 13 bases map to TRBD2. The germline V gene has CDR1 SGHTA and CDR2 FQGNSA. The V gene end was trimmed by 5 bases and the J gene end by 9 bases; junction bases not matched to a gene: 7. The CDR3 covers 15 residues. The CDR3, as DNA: TGTGCCAGCAGCGGCACTAGCGGGGGGGCTGGTGAGCAGTTCTTC. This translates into CASSGTSGGAGEQFF.

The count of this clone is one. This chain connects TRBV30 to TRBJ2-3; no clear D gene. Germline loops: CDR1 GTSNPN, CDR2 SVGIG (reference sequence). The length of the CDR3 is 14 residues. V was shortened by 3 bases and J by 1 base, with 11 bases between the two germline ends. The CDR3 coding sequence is TGTGCCTGGAGGTTCCAAACTCGCACAGATACGCAGTATTTT. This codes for CAWRFQTRTDTQYF.

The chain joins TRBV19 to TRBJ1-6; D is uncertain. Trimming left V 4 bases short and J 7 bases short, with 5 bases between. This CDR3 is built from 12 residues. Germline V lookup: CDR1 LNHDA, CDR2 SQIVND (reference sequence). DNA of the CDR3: TGTGCCAGTAGTACTCAGAATTCACCCCTCCACTTT. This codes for CASSTQNSPLHF.

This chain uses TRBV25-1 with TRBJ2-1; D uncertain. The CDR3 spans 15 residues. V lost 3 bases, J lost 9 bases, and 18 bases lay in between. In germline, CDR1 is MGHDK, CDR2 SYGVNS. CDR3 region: CASSESLRYGGEQFF. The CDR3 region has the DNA TGTGCCAGCAGTGAGAGCCTGCGGTATGGTGGTGAGCAGTTCTTC.

The DNA of the CDR3 is TGTGCCAGCAGCGTAGCCCATGGGGACAGAGACTATGGCTACACCTTC. This sequence encodes CASSVAHGDRDYGYTF. The chain joins TRBV9 to TRBJ1-2, with 7 bases fitting TRBD1. Germline V gene data show CDR1 as SGDLS and CDR2 as YYNGEE. Unmatched junction bases numbered 8, after V lost 0 bases and J lost 3 bases. This CDR3 contains 16 residues. The full variable domain, its missing parts supplied by reference TRBV9 and TRBJ1-2, is DSGVTQTPKHLITATGQRVTLRCSPRSGDLSVYWYQQSLDQGLQFLIQYYNGEERAKGNILERFSAQQFPDLHSELNLSSLELGDSALYFCASSVAHGDRDYGYTFGSGTRLTVV.

The CDR3 loop is CASSLEWGADEQYF. CDR3 DNA sequence: TGCGCCAGCAGCCTCGAGTGGGGAGCGGACGAGCAGTACTTC. The chain couples TRBV5-1 to TRBJ2-7; the D gene is possibly TRBD2 (5 bases). This CDR3 comprises 14 residues. Trimming pared 4 bases from V and 5 bases from J, leaving 16 bases between. The V gene's germline CDR1 is SGHRS and CDR2 YFSETQ.

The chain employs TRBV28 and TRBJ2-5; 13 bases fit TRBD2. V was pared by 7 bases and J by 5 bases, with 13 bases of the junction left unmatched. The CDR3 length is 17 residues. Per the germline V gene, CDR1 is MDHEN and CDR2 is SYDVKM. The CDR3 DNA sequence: TGTGCCAGCACCCTGGGACTAGCGGGGCACCAGGGGGAGACCCAGTACTTC. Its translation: CASTLGLAGHQGETQYF.

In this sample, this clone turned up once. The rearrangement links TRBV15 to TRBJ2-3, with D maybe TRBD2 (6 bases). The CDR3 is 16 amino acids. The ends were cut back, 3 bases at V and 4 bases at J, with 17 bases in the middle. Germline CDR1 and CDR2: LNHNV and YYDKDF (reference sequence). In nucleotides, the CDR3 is TGTGCCACCAGCAGGCCGGGGGTCGGCGGGGCAGATACGCAGTATTTT. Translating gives CATSRPGVGGADTQYF. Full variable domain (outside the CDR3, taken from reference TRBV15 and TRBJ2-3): DAMVIQNPRYQVTQFGKPVTLSCSQTLNHNVMYWYQQKSSQAPKLLFHYYDKDFNNEADTPDNFQSRRPNTSFCFLDIRSPGLGDTAMYLCATSRPGVGGADTQYFGPGTRLTVL.

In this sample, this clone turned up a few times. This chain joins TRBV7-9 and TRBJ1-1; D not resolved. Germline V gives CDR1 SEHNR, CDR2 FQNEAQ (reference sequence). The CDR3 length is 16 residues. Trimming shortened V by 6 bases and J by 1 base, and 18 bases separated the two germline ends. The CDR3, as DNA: TGTGCCAGCAGTTTGGATGGCGGGGATGGGAACACTGAAGCTTTCTTT. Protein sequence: CASSLDGGDGNTEAFF.

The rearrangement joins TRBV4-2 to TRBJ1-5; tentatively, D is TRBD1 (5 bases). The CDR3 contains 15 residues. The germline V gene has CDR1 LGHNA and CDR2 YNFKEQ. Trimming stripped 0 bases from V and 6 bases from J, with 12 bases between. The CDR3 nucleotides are TGTGCCAGCAGCCAAGATAGGCAGGGAGGTCAGCCCCAGCATTTT. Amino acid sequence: CASSQDRQGGQPQHF.

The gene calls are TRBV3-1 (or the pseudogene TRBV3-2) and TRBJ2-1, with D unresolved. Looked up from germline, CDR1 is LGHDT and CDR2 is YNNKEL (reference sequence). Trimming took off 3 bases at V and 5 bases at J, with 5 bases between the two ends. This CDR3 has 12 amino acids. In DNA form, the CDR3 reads TGTGCCAGCAGCCAGGTAAACAATGAGCAGTTCTTC. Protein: CASSQVNNEQFF.

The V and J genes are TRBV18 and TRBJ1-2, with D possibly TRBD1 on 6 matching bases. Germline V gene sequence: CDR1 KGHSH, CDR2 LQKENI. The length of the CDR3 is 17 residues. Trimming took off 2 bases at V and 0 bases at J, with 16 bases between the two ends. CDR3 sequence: CASSPTPGHDTNYGYTF. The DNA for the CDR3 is TGTGCCAGCTCACCAACGCCGGGACACGATACTAACTATGGCTACACCTTC.

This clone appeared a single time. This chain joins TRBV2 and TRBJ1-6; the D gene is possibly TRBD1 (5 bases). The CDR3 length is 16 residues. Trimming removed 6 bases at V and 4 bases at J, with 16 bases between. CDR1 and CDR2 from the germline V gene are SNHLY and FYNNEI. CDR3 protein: CASSSGEAFYNSPLHF. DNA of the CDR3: TGTGCCAGCAGCTCGGGGGAGGCCTTTTATAATTCACCCCTCCACTTT.

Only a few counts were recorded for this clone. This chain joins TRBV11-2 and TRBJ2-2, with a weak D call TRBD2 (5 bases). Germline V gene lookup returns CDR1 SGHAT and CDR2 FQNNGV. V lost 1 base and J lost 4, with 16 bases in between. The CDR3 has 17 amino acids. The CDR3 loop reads CASSLVEGAFSTGELFF. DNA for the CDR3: TGTGCCAGCAGCTTAGTAGAGGGTGCGTTCAGCACCGGGGAGCTGTTTTTT.

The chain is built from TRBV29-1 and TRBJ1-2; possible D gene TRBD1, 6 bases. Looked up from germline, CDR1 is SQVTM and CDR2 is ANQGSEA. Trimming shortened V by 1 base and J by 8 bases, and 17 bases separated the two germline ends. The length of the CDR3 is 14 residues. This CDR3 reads CSVEGGTTRGGYTF. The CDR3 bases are TGCAGCGTTGAAGGCGGGACAACTAGGGGCGGCTACACCTTC.

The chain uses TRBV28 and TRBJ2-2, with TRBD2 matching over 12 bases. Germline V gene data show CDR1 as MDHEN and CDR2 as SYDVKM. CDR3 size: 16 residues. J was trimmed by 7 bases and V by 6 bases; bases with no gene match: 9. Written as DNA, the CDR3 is TGTGCCAGCAGGTCGGGACTAGCGGGTACCCTCGGGGAGCTGTTTTTT. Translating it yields CASRSGLAGTLGELFF.

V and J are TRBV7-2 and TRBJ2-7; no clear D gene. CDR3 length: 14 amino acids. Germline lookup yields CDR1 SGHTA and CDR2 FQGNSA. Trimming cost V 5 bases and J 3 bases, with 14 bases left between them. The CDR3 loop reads CASSPSTNSYEQYF. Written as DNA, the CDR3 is TGTGCCAGCAGCCCCAGTACAAATAGCTACGAGCAGTACTTC.

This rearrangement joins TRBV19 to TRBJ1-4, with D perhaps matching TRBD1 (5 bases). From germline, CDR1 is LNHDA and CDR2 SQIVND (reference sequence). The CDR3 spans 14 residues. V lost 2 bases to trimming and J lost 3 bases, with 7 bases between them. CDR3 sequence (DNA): TGTGCCAGTAGTATACAGGGCGCTAATGAAAAACTGTTTTTT. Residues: CASSIQGANEKLFF.

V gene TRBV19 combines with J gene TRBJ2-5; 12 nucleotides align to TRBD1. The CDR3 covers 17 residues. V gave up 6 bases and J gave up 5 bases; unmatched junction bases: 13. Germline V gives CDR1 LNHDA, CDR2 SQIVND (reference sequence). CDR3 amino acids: CASSLPSGTGGRETQYF. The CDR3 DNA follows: TGTGCCAGTAGCCTACCCTCCGGGACAGGGGGCCGGGAGACCCAGTACTTC. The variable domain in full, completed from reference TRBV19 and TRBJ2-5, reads DGGITQSPKYLFRKEGQNVTLSCEQNLNHDAMYWYRQDPGQGLRLIYYSQIVNDFQKGDIAEGYSVSREKKESFPLTVTSAQKNPTAFYLCASSLPSGTGGRETQYFGPGTRLLVL.

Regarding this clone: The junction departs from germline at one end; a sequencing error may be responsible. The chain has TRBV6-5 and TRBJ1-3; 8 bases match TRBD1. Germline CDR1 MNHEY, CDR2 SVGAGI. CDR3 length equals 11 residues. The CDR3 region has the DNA TGTGCCAGCAGAAAAGAGGACAGGGAACATTTT. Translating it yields CASRKEDREHF.

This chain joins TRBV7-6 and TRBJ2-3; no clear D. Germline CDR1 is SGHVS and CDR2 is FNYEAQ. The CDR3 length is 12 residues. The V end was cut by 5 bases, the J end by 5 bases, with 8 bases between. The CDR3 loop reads CASSQDRDTQYF. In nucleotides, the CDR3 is TGTGCCAGCAGCCAGGACCGAGATACGCAGTATTTT.

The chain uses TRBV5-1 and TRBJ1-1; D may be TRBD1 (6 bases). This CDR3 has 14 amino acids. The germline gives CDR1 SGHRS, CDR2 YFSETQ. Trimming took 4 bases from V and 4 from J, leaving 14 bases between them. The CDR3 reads CASSTTGFSTEAFF. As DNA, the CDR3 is TGCGCCAGCAGCACCACAGGGTTTAGCACTGAAGCTTTCTTT.

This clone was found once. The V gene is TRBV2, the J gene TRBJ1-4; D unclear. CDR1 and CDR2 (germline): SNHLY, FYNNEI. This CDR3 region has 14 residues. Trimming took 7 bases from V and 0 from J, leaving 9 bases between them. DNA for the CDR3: TGTGCCAGCATGCTACAGACAACTAATGAAAAACTGTTTTTT. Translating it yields CASMLQTTNEKLFF.

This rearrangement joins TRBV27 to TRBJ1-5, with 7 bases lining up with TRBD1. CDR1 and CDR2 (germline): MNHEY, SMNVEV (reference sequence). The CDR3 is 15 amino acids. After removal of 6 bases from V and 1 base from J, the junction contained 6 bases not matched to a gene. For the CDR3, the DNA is TGTGCCAGCAGGAAACAGGGGACGAGCAATCAGCCCCAGCATTTT. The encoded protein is CASRKQGTSNQPQHF.